The following is a T cell receptor beta chain sequence with its context. As processed by the authors: Nucleated cell counts were estimated from reference gene primer amplification. Some clones are missing from TCRdb's copy, which holds only in-frame ones; the method was immunoSEQ multiplex PCR. V, J and clone size are taken as reported in that table, and D and trimming were inferred from the DNA itself. The table has around 97,000 clones, about 90% seen once; the top ten hold around 3.8%. These data originate in a study of blood T cell repertoires in COVID-19. Study overall: COVID-19 samples collected from the United States, Italy and Spain covered acute and convalescent phases. PBMCs, B-cell-depleted T cells, or T cells were the source of the cDNA or gDNA that made up the material.

Germline loops: CDR1 LGHDT, CDR2 YNNKEL (reference sequence). Trimming left V 2 bases short and J 7 bases short, with 15 bases between. CDR3 length: 15 residues. The chain uses TRBV3-1 (or the pseudogene TRBV3-2) and TRBJ1-3, with D possibly being TRBD1 (6 bases). The sequence derives from a woman aged 60-75 years with acute or convalescent COVID-19. Sequenced: peripheral blood. The CDR3 coding sequence is TGTGCCAGCAGCCAATCCCGACAGGAATTGAACACCATATATTTT. It yields the protein CASSQSRQELNTIYF.